The source of this T cell receptor (beta chain) is a study of T-cell reconstitution after alpha-beta-depleted transplantation in children. The germline V and J ends were trimmed by 4 bases and 6 bases, with 10 bases remaining between them. In germline, CDR1 is SSHAT, CDR2 FNYEAQ (reference sequence). CDR3 length equals 13 residues. It was with unique molecular identifiers that the TCRbeta library was prepared. TCRdb fed the PCR reads into MiXCR, producing one record per CDR3 protein. Of about 500,000 distinct CDR3 sequences in the sample, roughly 33% were seen once. The chain carries TRBV7-7 and TRBJ1-5; D not resolved. The sequencing here drew on PBMCs from the stem cell graft donor, taken from the stem cell graft. This receptor was identified in a human donor who donated a stem cell graft to a child with aplastic anemia. CDR3 in amino acids: CASSSRLGQPQHF. The CDR3 nucleotides are TGTGCCAGCAGCTCGAGGTTAGGTCAGCCCCAGCATTTT.